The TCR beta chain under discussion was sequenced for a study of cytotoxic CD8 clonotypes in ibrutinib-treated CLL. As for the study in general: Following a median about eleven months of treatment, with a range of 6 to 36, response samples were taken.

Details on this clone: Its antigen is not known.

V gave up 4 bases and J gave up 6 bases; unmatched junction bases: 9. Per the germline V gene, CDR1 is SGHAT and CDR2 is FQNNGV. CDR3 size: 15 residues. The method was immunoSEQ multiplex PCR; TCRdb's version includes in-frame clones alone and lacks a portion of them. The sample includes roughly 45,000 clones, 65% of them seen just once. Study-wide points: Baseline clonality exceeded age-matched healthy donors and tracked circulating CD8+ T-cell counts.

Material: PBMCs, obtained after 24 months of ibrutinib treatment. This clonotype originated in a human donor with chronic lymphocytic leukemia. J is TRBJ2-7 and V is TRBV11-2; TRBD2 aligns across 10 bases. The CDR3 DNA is TGTGCCAGCAGCTCGGTGACTAGCGGGTTCGCCGAGCAGTACTTC. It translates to CASSSVTSGFAEQYF.